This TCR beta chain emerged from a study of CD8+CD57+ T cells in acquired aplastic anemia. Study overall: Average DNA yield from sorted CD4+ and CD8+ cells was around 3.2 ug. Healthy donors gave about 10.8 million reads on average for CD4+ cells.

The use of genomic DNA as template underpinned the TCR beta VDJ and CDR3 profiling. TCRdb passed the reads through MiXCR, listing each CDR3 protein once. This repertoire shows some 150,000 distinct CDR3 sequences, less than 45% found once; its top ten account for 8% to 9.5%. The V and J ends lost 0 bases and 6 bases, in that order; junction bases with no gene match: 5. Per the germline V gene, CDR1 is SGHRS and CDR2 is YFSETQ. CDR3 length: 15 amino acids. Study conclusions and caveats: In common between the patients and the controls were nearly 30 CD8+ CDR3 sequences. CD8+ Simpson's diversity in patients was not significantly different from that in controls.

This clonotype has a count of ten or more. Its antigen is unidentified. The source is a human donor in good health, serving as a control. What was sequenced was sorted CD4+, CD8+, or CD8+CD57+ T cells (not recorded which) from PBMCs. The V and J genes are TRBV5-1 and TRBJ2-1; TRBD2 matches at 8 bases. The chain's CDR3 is CASSLGGRPSNEQFF. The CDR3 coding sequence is TGCGCCAGCAGCTTGGGCGGGAGGCCCTCCAATGAGCAGTTCTTC.